This is a list of T cell receptor beta chains from one sample in a study of T cells after yellow fever vaccination. Each CDR3 protein is one row after TCRdb ran MiXCR on the 5' RACE reads. This table holds fewer than 450,000 distinct CDR3 sequences, more than 9% found once. This sample comprised PBMCs, obtained on the day of the first yellow fever vaccination. The receptors shown here come from a young man who received the YFV17D yellow fever vaccine. CDR3s include the opening cysteine and the closing phenylalanine or tryptophan. D genes are given only for firm matches. Some rows have no size entry. The others give once, few or many, or a class for an expanded clone.

v_call	d_call	clone_size	j_call	cdr3_aa	cdr3_nt
TRBV11-2	.	.	TRBJ2-5	CASSFFRNAGAETQYF	TGTGCCAGCAGCTTTTTCCGGAACGCGGGGGCTGAGACCCAGTACTTC
TRBV18	.	.	TRBJ1-2	CASSPDDGYGYTF	TGTGCCAGCTCACCAGACGACGGTTATGGCTACACCTTC
TRBV5-1	TRBD1	few	TRBJ1-1	CASRTTGQMNTEAFF	TGCGCCAGCAGGACGACGGGACAGATGAACACTGAAGCTTTCTTT
TRBV5-1	.	many	TRBJ2-5	CASSLGRGRETQYF	TGCGCCAGCAGCTTGGGGCGGGGGCGAGAGACCCAGTACTTC
TRBV7-9	TRBD1	few	TRBJ1-1	CASSLYQGVNTEAFF	TGTGCCAGCAGCTTATACCAGGGGGTGAACACTGAAGCTTTCTTT
TRBV7-2	.	many	TRBJ1-6	CASSFRGKAPLHF	TGTGCCAGCAGCTTCAGGGGTAAGGCACCCCTCCACTTT
TRBV4-3	.	few	TRBJ2-1	CASSQDLAGSADSYNEQFF	TGCGCCAGCAGCCAAGATCTGGCCGGGTCGGCTGACTCCTACAATGAGCAGTTCTTC
TRBV5-1	TRBD2	.	TRBJ2-2	CASNLGLASNTGELFF	TGCGCCAGCAACCTGGGACTAGCGTCGAACACCGGGGAGCTGTTTTTT
TRBV19	.	.	TRBJ1-4	CASSMKLDEKLFF	TGTGCCAGTAGTATGAAACTTGATGAAAAACTGTTTTTT
TRBV24-1	TRBD2	few	TRBJ2-3	CAAGAGGTDTQYF	TGTGCCGCCGGGGCGGGGGGCACAGATACGCAGTATTTT
TRBV30	.	.	TRBJ2-4	CAWSGLAKNIQYF	TGTGCCTGGAGCGGGCTAGCCAAAAACATTCAGTACTTC
TRBV10-3	.	few	TRBJ1-4	CAISESRATNEKLFF	TGTGCCATCAGTGAGTCTAGGGCAACTAATGAAAAACTGTTTTTT
TRBV29-1	.	.	TRBJ2-2	CSVIGPPDTGELFF	TGCAGCGTAATTGGACCCCCGGACACCGGGGAGCTGTTTTTT
TRBV19	.	.	TRBJ1-2	CASTIKEDYGYTF	TGTGCCAGTACCATAAAAGAGGACTATGGCTACACCTTC
TRBV2	TRBD1	few	TRBJ2-7	CASSERSGGIPYEQYF	TGTGCCAGCAGTGAGAGGTCAGGGGGTATACCCTACGAGCAGTACTTC
TRBV25-1	.	.	TRBJ1-1	CASGWGDTEAFF	TGTGCCAGCGGGTGGGGGGACACTGAAGCTTTCTTT
TRBV20-1	.	many	TRBJ2-7	CSARGGQGRPYEQYF	TGCAGTGCTAGAGGAGGGCAGGGACGTCCCTACGAGCAGTACTTC
TRBV4-3	.	.	TRBJ1-5	CASSQDAQGGDQPQHF	TGCGCCAGCAGCCAAGATGCACAGGGCGGAGATCAGCCCCAGCATTTT
TRBV6-2/TRBV6-3	.	few	TRBJ2-1	CASNGGVEQFF	TGTGCCAGCAACGGGGGAGTCGAGCAGTTCTTC
TRBV20-1	TRBD1	.	TRBJ1-5	CSARDRGKTGSNQPQHF	TGCAGTGCTAGGGACAGGGGGAAGACGGGTAGCAATCAGCCCCAGCATTTT
TRBV5-1	.	few	TRBJ1-3	CASSPGTASGNTIYF	TGCGCCAGCAGCCCTGGGACTGCCTCTGGAAACACCATATATTTT
TRBV13	.	many	TRBJ1-3	CASSHRPGRIGNTIYF	TGTGCCAGCAGCCACCGCCCAGGACGGATTGGAAACACCATATATTTT
TRBV5-1	.	few	TRBJ1-4	CASSSLDRRGEKLFF	TGCGCCAGCAGCTCCCTTGACAGGAGAGGAGAAAAACTGTTTTTT
TRBV5-1	TRBD1	few	TRBJ2-5	CASSFKSGTAETQYF	TGCGCCAGCAGCTTCAAATCCGGGACAGCGGAGACCCAGTACTTC
TRBV12-5	.	few	TRBJ1-5	CASGSDSGQPQHF	TGTGCTAGTGGTTCCGACAGCGGTCAGCCCCAGCATTTT
TRBV5-5	TRBD2	.	TRBJ2-2	CASSPGTSGAGELFF	TGTGCCAGCAGCCCAGGGACTAGCGGGGCCGGGGAGCTGTTTTTT
TRBV6-5	.	.	TRBJ2-5	CASSYGVGASLETQYF	TGTGCCAGCAGTTACGGGGTGGGGGCTAGTCTCGAGACCCAGTACTTC
TRBV6-1	TRBD1	few	TRBJ1-1	CASRPGGMNTEAFF	TGTGCCAGCAGACCAGGGGGGATGAACACTGAAGCTTTCTTT
TRBV18	.	.	TRBJ1-1	CASSRLLDPENTEAFF	TGTGCCAGCTCTAGGCTCTTAGACCCTGAAAACACTGAAGCTTTCTTT
TRBV7-9	TRBD1	many	TRBJ2-3	CASSAGQGETDTQYF	TGTGCCAGCAGCGCGGGACAGGGGGAAACAGATACGCAGTATTTT
TRBV20-1	.	.	TRBJ1-2	CSARPALGYGYTF	TGCAGTGCAAGACCGGCCCTCGGCTATGGCTACACCTTC
TRBV6-1	TRBD2	.	TRBJ2-7	CASIPGGSLYEQYF	TGTGCCAGCATCCCCGGGGGGTCCCTCTACGAGCAGTACTTC
TRBV19	.	.	TRBJ1-2	CASSTTGPSYGYTF	TGTGCCAGTAGTACGACAGGTCCTAGCTATGGCTACACCTTC
TRBV14	TRBD1	few	TRBJ2-7	CASSSRDRGNEQYF	TGTGCCAGCAGCTCCCGGGACAGGGGGAACGAGCAGTACTTC
TRBV5-1	.	.	TRBJ1-6	CASRLRNNSPLHF	TGCGCCAGCCGATTAAGGAATAATTCACCCCTCCACTTT
TRBV7-2	.	few	TRBJ1-5	CASSLLPFGGYQPQHF	TGTGCCAGCAGCTTACTTCCATTTGGGGGATATCAGCCCCAGCATTTT
TRBV7-7	.	few	TRBJ2-7	CASSLTPSYEQYF	TGTGCCAGCAGCTTAACCCCCTCCTACGAGCAGTACTTC
TRBV3-1	TRBD1	few	TRBJ2-7	CASSQNPGTDLFLEQYF	TGTGCCAGCAGCCAAAACCCTGGGACAGACCTATTTTTGGAGCAGTACTTC
TRBV12-3/TRBV12-4	.	.	TRBJ2-2	CASSLGGETGELFF	TGTGCCAGCAGTTTAGGAGGGGAAACCGGGGAGCTGTTTTTT
TRBV6-2/TRBV6-3	TRBD2	few	TRBJ2-1	CASNAGGNRGNEQFF	TGTGCCAGCAACGCGGGGGGGAATCGGGGCAATGAGCAGTTCTTC
TRBV19	TRBD1	few	TRBJ1-1	CASSMFQGEVNTEAFF	TGTGCCAGTAGTATGTTTCAGGGGGAAGTGAACACTGAAGCTTTCTTT
TRBV5-1	.	few	TRBJ1-5	CASSLIPGEQPQHF	TGCGCCAGCAGCTTGATACCAGGGGAACAGCCCCAGCATTTT
TRBV5-1	TRBD1	.	TRBJ1-6	CASSLLPTGVDNSPLHF	TGCGCCAGCAGCTTGCTTCCGACAGGGGTGGATAATTCACCCCTCCACTTT
TRBV20-1	TRBD1	.	TRBJ2-6	CSATGQGAPGANVLTF	TGCAGTGCCACGGGACAGGGGGCGCCTGGGGCCAACGTCCTGACTTTC
TRBV9	.	.	TRBJ1-1	CASSVSTEQGPEAFF	TGTGCCAGCAGCGTATCGACAGAACAGGGCCCTGAAGCTTTCTTT
TRBV20-1	.	.	TRBJ2-4	CSGGAIAKNIQYF	TGCAGTGGGGGGGCTATAGCCAAAAACATTCAGTACTTC
TRBV20-1	.	few	TRBJ2-5	CSATSEGGAAQETQYF	TGCAGTGCCACGTCTGAAGGGGGGGCAGCGCAGGAGACCCAGTACTTC
TRBV29-1	.	few	TRBJ1-2	CSVGGRGSNYGYTF	TGCAGCGTTGGGGGAAGGGGTTCTAACTATGGCTACACCTTC
TRBV4-3	.	few	TRBJ2-2	CASSQDARGAGELFF	TGCGCCAGCAGCCAAGACGCCAGGGGGGCCGGGGAGCTGTTTTTT
TRBV20-1	TRBD1	.	TRBJ1-2	CSASRGPGYTF	TGCAGTGCTTCCAGGGGGCCTGGCTACACCTTC